This T cell receptor beta chain stems from a study of T cell repertoires in cytomegalovirus infection. Looking at the study overall: From public TCR beta signatures came an indication of both CMV infection and matching HLA type. Points from the study as a whole: The response measured ex vivo was dominated by TCR beta clonotypes (HLA-C-restricted and CMV-specific). Carriers of CMV and the relevant HLA type were discriminated by public TCR beta frequency.

TCRdb re-analysed the reads in MiXCR, keeping a single row per CDR3 protein. The data hold around 530,000 distinct CDR3 sequences, with approximately 17% observed a single time. This CDR3 has 11 amino acids. The germline gives CDR1 SEHNR, CDR2 FQNEAQ (reference sequence). This clonotype was observed a handful of times. What it binds is not known. This clonotype was sampled from a human donor in good health (CMV status not recorded). Some clones in this sample may be carry-over from other donors' samples. Source material: CD8+ T cells from PBMCs. This chain links TRBV7-9 with TRBJ2-2; D is perhaps TRBD1 (6 bases). CDR3 sequence: CVQGGAGELFF. Here the CDR3 DNA reads TGTGTCCAAGGGGGAGCCGGGGAGCTGTTTTTT.